This T cell receptor beta chain was obtained from a study of shared clonotypes between healthy human individuals. Profiled with immunoSEQ multiplex PCR; TCRdb holds only in-frame clones, not every one. The sample has more than 2,000,000 clones, approximately 92% seen once. Germline lookup yields CDR1 LNHDA and CDR2 SQIVND (reference sequence). This CDR3 spans 13 amino acids. The V and J ends lost 0 bases and 8 bases respectively, with 10 bases between them. This sequence was found in a young man in good health. The chain joins TRBV19 to TRBJ1-1; unclear D gene. The sample consisted of naive CD4+ T cells sorted from blood. Subset in this sample: CD45RA+ positively selected. The CDR3 bases are TGTGCCAGTAGTATAGAGGGGATACCGGAAGCTTTCTTT. Its translation is CASSIEGIPEAFF.